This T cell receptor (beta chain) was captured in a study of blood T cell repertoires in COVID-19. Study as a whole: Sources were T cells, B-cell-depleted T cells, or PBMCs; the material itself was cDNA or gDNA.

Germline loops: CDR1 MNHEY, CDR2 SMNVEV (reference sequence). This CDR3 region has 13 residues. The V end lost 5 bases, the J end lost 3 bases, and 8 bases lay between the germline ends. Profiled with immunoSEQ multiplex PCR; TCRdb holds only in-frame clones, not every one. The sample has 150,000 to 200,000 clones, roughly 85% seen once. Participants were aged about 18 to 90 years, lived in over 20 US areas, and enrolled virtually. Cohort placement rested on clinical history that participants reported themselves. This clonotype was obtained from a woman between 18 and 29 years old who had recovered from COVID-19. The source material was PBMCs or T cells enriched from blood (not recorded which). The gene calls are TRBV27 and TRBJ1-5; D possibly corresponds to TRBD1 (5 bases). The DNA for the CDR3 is TGTGCCAGCAGTACAGGCTTCAATCAGCCCCAGCATTTT. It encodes CASSTGFNQPQHF.